This T cell receptor beta chain emerged from a study of T cells expressing NK-cell markers. Findings and limits, study-wide: A range of 1.0-7.0% of CD8+ T cells consisted of dominant NKG2C+ clonotypes in about six donors.

CDR3 length: 14 residues. Remarks on this clonotype: Its antigen is unidentified.

TCRdb reprocessed the 5' RACE reads, keeping one entry per CDR3 protein, no DNA. The sample's table shows about 160,000 distinct CDR3 sequences. The chain joins TRBV12-3 or TRBV12-4 to TRBJ2-5; the D call of TRBD2 rests on TCRdb alone, since no DNA is present to check it. This receptor was identified in a man aged 18 to 69 in good health. The source material was blood T cells: a sorted CD56 or NKG2C T cell subset, CD4+ or CD8+ T cells, or bulk PBMC T cells (not recorded which). CDR3 region: CASSPLTLQETQYF.